This TCR beta chain emerged from a study of cytomegalovirus exposure and HLA in healthy donors. In the study overall: Genotyping showed roughly 77% of roughly 400 donors falling in the Caucasian-associated ancestry cluster.

Notes on the study in general: HLA alleles were associated with 15,000 to 20,000 TCR beta sequences in a later analysis at 0.05 false discovery rate. As was reported, the classifier diagnosed cytomegalovirus status with high specificity and sensitivity. A later analysis showed TCR association rates differing by HLA locus, peaking at DRB1 and lowest at HLA-C.

On this clone itself: Its antigen is unknown.

Amplification used 60 Vbeta primers and 13 Jbeta primers. Only in-frame clones appear in the TCRdb table, and some are missing; sequencing was by immunoSEQ multiplex PCR. The table includes more than 60,000 clones, around 68% detected once. Per germline, CDR1 GTSNPN and CDR2 SVGIG (reference sequence). This CDR3 region has 13 residues. The junction had 3 bases not matched to a gene; V was cut back by 4 bases and J by 0 bases. V is TRBV30 and J is TRBJ2-7, with TRBD1 matching over 7 bases. Input material: PBMCs. The sequence derives from a man aged 35 to 55 in good health and CMV-seropositive. Written as DNA, the CDR3 is TGTGCCTGGAACAGGGGTCACTCCTACGAGCAGTACTTC. This sequence encodes CAWNRGHSYEQYF.